The 27 T cell receptor beta chains listed next were all sequenced from one sample in a study of blood T cell repertoires in COVID-19. Assay: immunoSEQ multiplex PCR; the TCRdb copy retains only in-frame clones and omits some. The top ten hold 15% to 20% of the sample, which has approximately 180,000 clones, approximately 78% seen once. Material: PBMCs or T cells enriched from blood (not recorded which). Source of these receptors: a woman aged 50 to 60 who had recovered from COVID-19.

The V call is TRBV5-1, the J call TRBJ2-5, with 12 bases fitting TRBD2. The CDR3 contains 15 residues. V shed 4 bases, J shed 4 bases, and the junction held 5 bases outside the gene matches. Germline loops: CDR1 SGHRS, CDR2 YFSETQ. The CDR3 DNA sequence: TGCGCCAGCAGCCCGGAGGGACTAGCGGGAGAGACCCAGTACTTC. Encoded protein: CASSPEGLAGETQYF.

The V gene is TRBV4-3, the J gene TRBJ2-6, with 7 bases aligning to TRBD1. CDR3 length equals 17 residues. The trim removed 1 base at V and 3 bases at J, leaving 6 bases unmatched. Per germline, CDR1 LGHNA and CDR2 YSLEER. In DNA form, the CDR3 reads TGCGCCAGCAGCCAAGGACCAACAGGGGTTGGGGCCAACGTCCTGACTTTC. Its translation: CASSQGPTGVGANVLTF.

CDR3 sequence (DNA): TGTGCCAGCAGTCGGGGGACAGGGTGGAATCAGCCCCAGCATTTT. Encoded protein: CASSRGTGWNQPQHF. This rearrangement joins TRBV6-2 or TRBV6-3 to TRBJ1-5, with 9 nucleotides matching TRBD1. The CDR3 is 15 residues long. CDR1 and CDR2 (germline): MNHEY, SVGEGT. J was trimmed by 4 bases and V by 5 bases; bases with no gene match: 6.

The chain links TRBV29-1 to TRBJ2-1; 9 bases align to TRBD1. Germline values: CDR1 SQVTM, CDR2 ANQGSEA. After removal of 0 bases from V and 4 bases from J, the junction contained 7 bases not matched to a gene. This CDR3 has 16 residues. The CDR3 loop is CSVEDRDRAPYNEQFF. CDR3 sequence (DNA): TGCAGCGTTGAAGATCGGGACAGGGCGCCATACAATGAGCAGTTCTTC.

V usage is TRBV7-9 and J usage is TRBJ1-5; no definite D call. Trimming cost V 4 bases and J 0 bases, with 19 bases left between them. Germline V gives CDR1 SEHNR, CDR2 FQNEAQ (reference sequence). There are 18 residues in the CDR3. CDR3 DNA sequence: TGTGCCAGCAGCTCAGTGCTAGGGAAGGAGGATAGCAATCAGCCCCAGCATTTT. This gives the protein CASSSVLGKEDSNQPQHF.

V and J are TRBV7-3 and TRBJ2-3; D is possibly TRBD1 (5 bases). The V gene's germline CDR1 is SGHTA and CDR2 FQGTGA. V was shortened by 0 bases and J by 3 bases, with 10 bases between the two germline ends. The CDR3 contains 15 residues. CDR3 sequence: CASSLTSGQTDTQYF. CDR3 nucleotide sequence: TGTGCCAGCAGCTTAACGTCAGGGCAGACAGATACGCAGTATTTT.

The chain recombines TRBV5-4 with TRBJ1-2; D ambiguous. V was trimmed by 3 bases and J by 2 bases, leaving 11 bases between them. In germline, CDR1 is SGHNT, CDR2 YYREEE (reference sequence). This CDR3 spans 14 amino acids. CDR3 coding DNA: TGTGCCAGCAGCTCCCGACATTTGAACTATGGCTACACCTTC. Translated: CASSSRHLNYGYTF.

The chain couples TRBV28 to TRBJ1-2; 7 bases are a match to TRBD1. The CDR3 sequence is 14 residues long. V lost 7 bases and J lost 8; bases outside the gene matches: 13. Germline CDR1 MDHEN, CDR2 SYDVKM. In nucleotides, the CDR3 is TGTGCCAGCATCACCACAGGGGTGTTTAGCGGCTACACCTTC. It encodes CASITTGVFSGYTF.

This chain's CDR3 is CASSLTVTSGRPNTGELFF. In DNA form, the CDR3 reads TGCGCCAGCAGCTTAACAGTAACTAGCGGGAGGCCGAACACCGGGGAGCTGTTTTTT. The genes are TRBV5-1 and TRBJ2-2; 12 bases fit TRBD2. From germline, CDR1 is SGHRS and CDR2 YFSETQ. CDR3 size: 19 residues. With 2 bases clipped from V and 0 bases from J, the junction kept 8 bases outside the gene matches. The complete variable domain, with remaining parts taken from reference TRBV5-1 and TRBJ2-2, reads KAGVTQTPRYLIKTRGQQVTLSCSPISGHRSVSWYQQTPGQGLQFLFEYFSETQRNKGNFPGRFSGRQFSNSRSEMNVSTLELGDSALYLCASSLTVTSGRPNTGELFFGEGSRLTVL.

The chain recombines TRBV18 with TRBJ2-1, with no clear D. The germline gives CDR1 KGHSH, CDR2 LQKENI. The CDR3 has 18 residues. Trimming removed 2 bases at V and 3 bases at J, with 20 bases between. The CDR3, as DNA: TGTGCCAGCTCACCAAATAGTCCCAGGCTAATACTCTACAATGAGCAGTTCTTC. Amino acids: CASSPNSPRLILYNEQFF.

This rearrangement joins TRBV5-8 to TRBJ1-3; TRBD1 is a possible D gene (5 bases). Looked up from germline, CDR1 is SGHTS and CDR2 is YDEGEE. This CDR3 has 16 residues. Trimming pared 3 bases from V and 0 bases from J, leaving 13 bases between. The chain's CDR3 is CASSYTGTTSGNTIYF. CDR3 nucleotides: TGTGCCAGCAGCTATACAGGCACCACCTCTGGAAACACCATATATTTT.

This chain joins TRBV18 and TRBJ1-2; the match to TRBD1 covers 9 bases. This CDR3 has 15 residues. Germline V gene lookup returns CDR1 KGHSH and CDR2 LQKENI. J was trimmed by 2 bases and V by 0 bases; bases with no gene match: 1. The DNA of the CDR3 is TGTGCCAGCTCACCACCACAGGGGGCGAACTATGGCTACACCTTC. Residues: CASSPPQGANYGYTF.

This clone has a single count. The chain recombines TRBV29-1 with TRBJ1-5, with D maybe TRBD1 (5 bases). The CDR3 is 13 residues long. In germline, CDR1 is SQVTM, CDR2 ANQGSEA. Trimming removed 5 bases from V and 7 bases from J, with 15 bases in between. The CDR3 nucleotides read TGCAGCGTTAGGTCAGGGTTGGAACAGCCCCAGCATTTT. It encodes CSVRSGLEQPQHF.

The rearrangement links TRBV28 to TRBJ2-3; TRBD2 matches 8 bases. After removal of 2 bases from V and 8 bases from J, the junction contained 12 bases not matched to a gene. CDR1 and CDR2 (germline): MDHEN, SYDVKM. This CDR3 comprises 16 residues. The CDR3 reads CASSLGGERGLSTQYF. The CDR3 DNA sequence: TGTGCCAGCAGTTTAGGTGGTGAGCGGGGGCTCTCTACGCAGTATTTT.

The V call is TRBV28, the J call TRBJ1-5; 7 bases map to TRBD1. Germline V gene data show CDR1 as MDHEN and CDR2 as SYDVKM. The CDR3 runs to 15 residues. The ends lost 3 bases at V and 3 bases at J; junction bases unmatched: 5. The chain's CDR3 is CASSFLQGYNQPQHF. The DNA of the CDR3 is TGTGCCAGCAGTTTCCTACAGGGGTACAATCAGCCCCAGCATTTT.

This clone was observed a few times. The chain couples TRBV5-1 to TRBJ2-5; TRBD1 is a possible D gene (6 bases). Trimming took off 0 bases at V and 1 base at J, with 10 bases between the two ends. The germline gives CDR1 SGHRS, CDR2 YFSETQ. The CDR3 is 15 residues long. CDR3 sequence (DNA): TGCGCCAGCAGCTTGGACGGACAGCCCCAAGAGACCCAGTACTTC. This gives the protein CASSLDGQPQETQYF.

The chain has TRBV9 and TRBJ2-5; the D gene is possibly TRBD1 (6 bases). The CDR3 runs to 15 residues. Germline CDR1 and CDR2: SGDLS and YYNGEE. Trimming shortened V by 0 bases and J by 0 bases, and 9 bases separated the two germline ends. Written as DNA, the CDR3 is TGTGCCAGCAGCGTAGTTGGACAGAACCAAGAGACCCAGTACTTC. Its translation: CASSVVGQNQETQYF. Full variable domain (rest looked up from reference TRBV9 and TRBJ2-5): DSGVTQTPKHLITATGQRVTLRCSPRSGDLSVYWYQQSLDQGLQFLIQYYNGEERAKGNILERFSAQQFPDLHSELNLSSLELGDSALYFCASSVVGQNQETQYFGPGTRLLVL.

This clone has just a few counts. J is TRBJ2-2 and V is TRBV4-1, with 10 bases identical to TRBD2. The CDR3 contains 22 residues. Germline V gene data show CDR1 as MGHRA and CDR2 as YSYEKL. V lost 0 bases to trimming and J lost 4 bases; unmatched junction nucleotides: 20. The CDR3 DNA reads TGCGCCAGCAGCCAAGATCTTTGGGGACTAGCGCGACGTTCGATGGGCACCGGGGAGCTGTTTTTT. Its translation is CASSQDLWGLARRSMGTGELFF.

This clone came up a few times. V usage is TRBV19 and J usage is TRBJ1-1; D not resolved. Germline loops: CDR1 LNHDA, CDR2 SQIVND (reference sequence). V was trimmed by 5 bases and J by 6 bases, leaving 10 bases between them. The CDR3 has 12 amino acids. The CDR3 is CASSYYLSEAFF. CDR3 nucleotides: TGTGCCAGTAGTTACTACCTCTCTGAAGCTTTCTTT.

To note about this clone: The junction departs from the called germline gene at one end, perhaps through a read error. The CDR3 coding sequence is TGCGCCAGCAGCCCTGGGACAGCCCAACAGACCCAGTACTTC. It codes for CASSPGTAQQTQYF. The rearrangement links TRBV5-1 to TRBJ2-5, with TRBD1 identical over 7 bases. CDR1 is SGHRS and CDR2 is YFSETQ in the germline V gene. This CDR3 is 14 amino acids long.

The chain employs TRBV7-9 and TRBJ2-7; 11 nucleotides match TRBD1. The CDR3 consists of 14 residues. Germline CDR1 is SEHNR and CDR2 is FQNEAQ (reference sequence). V was clipped by 5 bases and J by 3 bases; unmatched bases: 3. This CDR3 reads CASSGDRGYYEQYF. CDR3 in DNA: TGTGCCAGCAGCGGGGACAGGGGGTACTACGAGCAGTACTTC.

The chain is built from TRBV29-1 and TRBJ2-3; 8 positions agree with TRBD1. The ends lost 3 bases at V and 3 bases at J; junction bases unmatched: 5. This CDR3 is 14 amino acids long. Germline values: CDR1 SQVTM, CDR2 ANQGSEA. CDR3 in amino acids: CSVEADRVTDTQYF. CDR3 DNA sequence: TGCAGCGTTGAGGCGGACAGGGTAACAGATACGCAGTATTTT.

The count of this clone is one. The chain recombines TRBV14 with TRBJ1-6; possible D gene TRBD1, 6 bases. This CDR3 has 16 amino acids. V was pared by 2 bases and J by 5 bases, with 13 bases between. The germline CDR1 and CDR2 sequences are SGHDN and FVKESK. The CDR3 coding sequence is TGTGCCAGCAGCCAACTGGGGGCAGGGAATAATTCACCCCTCCACTTT. This translates into CASSQLGAGNNSPLHF. The complete variable domain, with remaining parts taken from reference TRBV14 and TRBJ1-6, reads EAGVTQFPSHSVIEKGQTVTLRCDPISGHDNLYWYRRVMGKEIKFLLHFVKESKQDESGMPNNRFLAERTGGTYSTLKVQPAELEDSGVYFCASSQLGAGNNSPLHFGNGTRLTVT.

Only a few counts were recorded for this clone. The chain joins TRBV27 to TRBJ2-1, with TRBD2 matching 7 bases. The CDR3 sequence is 19 residues long. The germline V gene has CDR1 MNHEY and CDR2 SMNVEV (reference sequence). V was pared by 5 bases and J by 2 bases, with 18 bases of the junction left unmatched. CDR3 bases: TGTGCCAGCAGTCAATCCCCAAACCTTTTCGGGGGGACCTACAATGAGCAGTTCTTC. Amino acids: CASSQSPNLFGGTYNEQFF.

The count of this clone is one. This rearrangement joins TRBV7-6 to TRBJ2-3; 7 bases fit TRBD2. Per germline, CDR1 SGHVS and CDR2 FNYEAQ. The CDR3 covers 16 residues. The ends lost 2 bases at V and 0 bases at J; junction bases unmatched: 5. The CDR3 region has the DNA TGTGCCAGCAGCTTAAACGGGAGGTCCAGCACAGATACGCAGTATTTT. This translates into CASSLNGRSSTDTQYF.

Only one count was recorded for this clone. The V call is TRBV5-1, the J call TRBJ2-7; D is uncertain. The CDR3 is 13 residues long. V dropped 0 bases and J dropped 0 bases, with 4 bases sitting between them. CDR1 and CDR2 from the germline V gene are SGHRS and YFSETQ. For the CDR3, the DNA is TGCGCCAGCAGCTTGGTCAGCTCCTACGAGCAGTACTTC. Residues: CASSLVSSYEQYF.

The chain carries TRBV11-2 and TRBJ1-6; 8 bases match TRBD1. Germline CDR1 SGHAT, CDR2 FQNNGV. CDR3 length: 14 amino acids. V shed 6 bases, J shed 9 bases, and the junction held 7 bases outside the gene matches. The CDR3 nucleotides read TGTGCCAGCAGGGCGACAGGGGTGGTTTCACCCCTCCACTTT. It is translated as CASRATGVVSPLHF.